What follows are 10 T cell receptor beta chains derived from one specimen sequenced in a study of T cell repertoires in cytomegalovirus infection. TCRdb analysed the reads with MiXCR anew, one entry per CDR3 protein. The sample yields about 920,000 distinct CDR3 sequences, roughly 31% seen once. These receptors' antigens are unknown. This specimen consisted of cultured CD8+ T cells from PBMCs, obtained from culture after CMV antigen stimulation. These receptors were collected from a human donor in good health (CMV status not recorded). Some clones in this sample may be carry-over from other donors' samples.

This chain connects TRBV7-8 to TRBJ1-2, with 7 bases identical to TRBD1. Trimming cost V 3 bases and J 7 bases; bases outside gene matches: 5. This CDR3 is 13 amino acids long. CDR1 is SGHVS and CDR2 is FQNEAQ in the germline V gene. CDR3 DNA sequence: TGTGCCAGCAGCTTTGAGGGGGCGGTTGGCTACACCTTC. Its protein is CASSFEGAVGYTF.

This clonotype showed up many times. The chain recombines TRBV12-3 or TRBV12-4 with TRBJ2-7, with D perhaps matching TRBD1 (5 bases). The CDR3 extends over 13 amino acids. Trimming took 4 bases from V and 3 from J, leaving 10 bases between them. This chain's CDR3 is CASSSGFHYEQYV. In DNA, the CDR3 is TGTGCCAGCAGTTCAGGGTTTCACTACGAGCAGTACGTC.

This clonotype was found a few times. The J gene is TRBJ2-3, the V gene TRBV7-6; 10 bases are shared with TRBD1. Germline V gives CDR1 SGHVS, CDR2 FNYEAQ. Unmatched junction bases numbered 6, after V lost 6 bases and J lost 3 bases. This CDR3 contains 15 residues. The CDR3 bases are TGTGCCAGCAGATCGAGACAGGGGGCTACAGATACGCAGTATTTT. It translates to CASRSRQGATDTQYF.

This clonotype was recorded only once. The chain has TRBV7-2 and TRBJ1-6; TRBD1 is a possible D gene (5 bases). The V gene lost 9 bases and the J gene lost 0 bases, with 15 bases spanning the gap. This CDR3 spans 16 amino acids. CDR1 SGHTA and CDR2 FQGNSA come from the germline V gene. This CDR3 reads CARPWGLSSYNSPLHF. In DNA, the CDR3 is TGTGCCAGACCTTGGGGGTTAAGCTCCTATAATTCACCCCTCCACTTT.

This clonotype came up a few times. This chain links TRBV12-3 or TRBV12-4 with TRBJ2-2, with TRBD2 as a possible D gene (7 bases). The CDR3 contains 16 residues. Trimming pared 3 bases from V and 4 bases from J, leaving 15 bases between. This CDR3 reads CASSFWGGKTTGELFF. CDR3 DNA sequence: TGTGCCAGCAGTTTCTGGGGGGGCAAGACCACCGGGGAGCTGTTTTTT.

There are a few counts of this clonotype. The chain couples TRBV27 to TRBJ1-6, with no clear D. The germline CDR1 and CDR2 sequences are MNHEY and SMNVEV (reference sequence). CDR3 length equals 14 residues. V was trimmed by 0 bases and J by 9 bases, leaving 9 bases between them. The CDR3 spells CASSLSLTASPLHF. CDR3 nucleotide sequence: TGTGCCAGCAGTTTATCCCTAACGGCTTCACCCCTCCACTTT.

The V gene is TRBV29-1, the J gene TRBJ2-7; 8 nucleotides match TRBD1. The CDR3 totals 14 residues. With 1 base clipped from V and 2 bases from J, the junction kept 4 bases outside the gene matches. Germline CDR1 is SQVTM and CDR2 is ANQGSEA. DNA for the CDR3: TGCAGCGTTGAAGTTGGCAGGGGGCCCTACGAGCAGTACTTC. This codes for CSVEVGRGPYEQYF.

V gene TRBV15 combines with J gene TRBJ2-1; D is perhaps TRBD2 (7 bases). Germline lookup yields CDR1 LNHNV and CDR2 YYDKDF (reference sequence). The ends were cut back, 0 bases at V and 9 bases at J, with 24 bases in the middle. This CDR3 is built from 18 residues. The CDR3: CATSRDVASHGGQGEQFF. As DNA, the CDR3 is TGTGCCACCAGCAGAGATGTTGCGTCACACGGGGGGCAGGGTGAGCAGTTCTTC.

This clonotype was counted between two and nine times. V is TRBV7-3 and J is TRBJ2-5, with a possible D match to TRBD2 (5 bases). V lost 1 base and J lost 3, with 12 bases in between. CDR3 length: 15 amino acids. Germline V gene sequence: CDR1 SGHTA, CDR2 FQGTGA. The CDR3 DNA follows: TGTGCCAGCAGCTTAAATCGAGGAGGAAAAGAGACCCAGTACTTC. Translation: CASSLNRGGKETQYF.

This clonotype was counted only a few times. The chain links TRBV7-2 to TRBJ2-3; D unresolved. The germline V gene encodes CDR1 SGHTA and CDR2 FQGNSA. This CDR3 is 13 amino acids long. Trimming cost V 3 bases and J 6 bases, with 10 bases left between them. CDR3 DNA sequence: TGTGCCAGCAGCTTCAGGACGGTTGATACGCAGTATTTT. It translates to CASSFRTVDTQYF.